The 21 T cell receptor beta chains listed next were all sequenced from one sample in a study of metastatic and nonmetastatic thyroid tumors. TCRdb re-clonotyped the PCR reads via MiXCR. The table shows over 45,000 clones, with more than 20% occurring only once. No treatment of any kind had been given to any patient before thyroid surgery. The sequenced material came from blood. Every receptor here comes from a male donor with papillary thyroid cancer or a benign thyroid nodule (not recorded which). Some clones in this sample may be carry-over from other donors' samples.

By sample share, this clone is medium-sized. V is TRBV27 and J is TRBJ2-7, with 8 nucleotides matching TRBD1. The length of the CDR3 is 14 residues. V was clipped by 7 bases and J by 0 bases; unmatched bases: 5. CDR1 and CDR2 from the germline V gene are MNHEY and SMNVEV (reference sequence). This CDR3 reads CASTGQDSSYEQYF. CDR3 DNA: TGTGCCAGCACGGGACAGGATAGCTCCTACGAGCAGTACTTC.

This clone was seen at least ten times. The V call is TRBV28, the J call TRBJ2-5, with 10 bases identical to TRBD1. V lost 5 bases, J lost 10 bases, and 22 bases stayed unmatched. CDR3 size: 18 residues. Germline CDR1 reads MDHEN; CDR2 reads SYDVKM. Written as DNA, the CDR3 is TGTGCCAGCAGTCCGAGTATATCCCGACAGGGGGCGCAAGTGGTCCAGTACTTC. Translated: CASSPSISRQGAQVVQYF.

The chain is built from TRBV7-8 and TRBJ1-1; D call uncertain. Looked up from germline, CDR1 is SGHVS and CDR2 is FQNEAQ. This CDR3 comprises 18 residues. The V and J ends lost 1 base and 1 base respectively, with 19 bases between them. CDR3 DNA sequence: TGTGCCAGCAGCTTAGTTTGGTCTTGGTGCAGGTCGAACACTGAAGCTTTCTTT. Amino acid sequence: CASSLVWSWCRSNTEAFF.

This clone appeared many times. Other DNA sequences from this sample encode an identical CDR3 as well. The V call is TRBV7-6, the J call TRBJ1-1, with a tentative D call TRBD1 (6 bases). The CDR3 contains 13 residues. Deletions cut 5 bases from V and 6 bases from J, with 13 bases between. CDR1 and CDR2 from the germline V gene are SGHVS and FNYEAQ. Here the CDR3 reads CASSLTRGAEAFF. Written as DNA, the CDR3 is TGTGCCAGCAGCCTCACCAGGGGAGCTGAAGCTTTCTTT.

This clone was detected ten times or more. The junction departs from the called germline gene at one end, perhaps through a read error. This chain joins TRBV29-1 and TRBJ1-2; D is possibly TRBD1 (6 bases). Germline CDR1 and CDR2: SQVTM and ANQGSEA. This CDR3 contains 11 residues. The CDR3 is CSVVRGAGYAF. CDR3 DNA sequence: TGCAGCGTTGTTCGGGGGGCAGGCTACGCCTTC.

The table lists this clone with a few counts. Just one base apart from a much larger clone, this may be a read error. The chain joins TRBV6-2 or TRBV6-3 to TRBJ2-7; D possibly uses TRBD1 or TRBD2 (5 bases each). The CDR3 is 15 amino acids. The V end was cut by 2 bases, the J end by 2 bases, with 13 bases between. From germline, CDR1 is MNHEY and CDR2 SVGEGT. CDR3 nucleotide sequence: TGTGCCAGCAGTTACGCGCCGGGGCCTGCCTACGAGCAGTACTTC. It encodes CASSYAPGPAYEQYF.

This clone occurred a few times. The chain's CDR3 is CASSVSTGDPGTQYF. The CDR3 DNA follows: TGTGCCAGCAGTGTATCGACAGGAGACCCAGGTACGCAGTATTTT. The chain links TRBV6-5 to TRBJ2-3; possibly TRBD1 for D (6 bases). The CDR3 consists of 15 residues. CDR1 is MNHEY and CDR2 is SVGAGI in the germline V gene. Trimming took off 5 bases at V and 8 bases at J, with 20 bases between the two ends.

The rearrangement joins TRBV20-1 to TRBJ1-4; tentatively, D is TRBD1 (6 bases). The V gene lost 6 bases and the J gene lost 1 base, with 12 bases spanning the gap. CDR3 length: 14 residues. Germline CDR1 DFQATT, CDR2 SNEGSKA (reference sequence). The CDR3 DNA reads TGCAGTGCCCCGACAGGAAGAACTAATGAAAAACTGTTTTTT. Amino acids: CSAPTGRTNEKLFF.

This clone came up many times. This rearrangement joins TRBV7-8 to TRBJ2-3; D unclear. The V end lost 0 bases, the J end lost 5 bases, and 0 bases lay between the germline ends. Per germline, CDR1 SGHVS and CDR2 FQNEAQ. This CDR3 has 11 amino acids. This CDR3 reads CASSLADTQYF. The CDR3 region has the DNA TGTGCCAGCAGCTTAGCAGATACGCAGTATTTT.

This clone was counted ten times or more. This sequence joins TRBV2 and TRBJ2-3; 9 nucleotides agree with TRBD2. Trimming at V came to 8 bases and at J to 4 bases, leaving 7 bases not matched to a gene. Germline CDR1 reads SNHLY; CDR2 reads FYNNEI. This CDR3 is 14 amino acids long. The CDR3 bases are TGTGCCAGCGGGCCGGGACTAGCCGCAGATACGCAGTATTTT. Protein sequence: CASGPGLAADTQYF.

The J gene is TRBJ1-5, the V gene TRBV20-1; D possibly corresponds to TRBD1 (6 bases). This CDR3 comprises 14 residues. Germline CDR1 and CDR2: DFQATT and SNEGSKA (reference sequence). The V gene lost 3 bases and the J gene lost 6 bases, with 15 bases spanning the gap. This chain's CDR3 is CSASAGGLLQPQHF. CDR3 nucleotides: TGCAGTGCTAGTGCCGGGGGGCTGCTTCAGCCCCAGCATTTT.

At least ten counts were recorded for this clone. The chain recombines TRBV2 with TRBJ1-4; possibly TRBD1 for D (5 bases). The length of the CDR3 is 16 residues. Germline V gene lookup returns CDR1 SNHLY and CDR2 FYNNEI. V was trimmed by 3 bases and J by 4 bases, leaving 15 bases between them. The CDR3 spells CASSDGEGTFNEKLFF. CDR3 in DNA: TGTGCCAGCAGTGATGGAGAGGGGACTTTTAATGAAAAACTGTTTTTT.

This clone was observed many times. The genes are TRBV6-1 and TRBJ2-7; 11 nucleotides align to TRBD2. Looked up from germline, CDR1 is MNHNS and CDR2 is SASEGT. The CDR3 is 14 amino acids. J lost 0 bases, V lost 6 bases, and 1 base had no gene match. The DNA of the CDR3 is TGTGCCAGCAGACTAGCGGGGGCCTCCTACGAGCAGTACTTC. Residues: CASRLAGASYEQYF.

In this sample, this clone turned up many times. The rearrangement joins TRBV6-1 to TRBJ2-7; TRBD1 matches 11 bases. In germline, CDR1 is MNHNS, CDR2 SASEGT. This CDR3 is 14 amino acids long. Losses at the gene ends were 10 bases for V and 3 bases for J; bases not matched to a gene: 8. The CDR3 protein is CATKQGQGGYEQYF. CDR3 DNA sequence: TGTGCCACCAAGCAGGGACAGGGGGGCTACGAGCAGTACTTC.

This clone showed up many times. The CDR3 DNA sequence: TGTGCCAGCAGTGGACCGGACTATTCACCCCTCCACTTT. Residues: CASSGPDYSPLHF. The chain combines TRBV25-1 with TRBJ1-6, with unresolved D. The CDR3 has 13 residues. Trimming removed 4 bases at V and 8 bases at J, with 9 bases between. Per germline, CDR1 MGHDK and CDR2 SYGVNS. Full variable domain (missing parts from reference TRBV25-1 and TRBJ1-6): EADIYQTPRYLVIGTGKKITLECSQTMGHDKMYWYQQDPGMELHLIHYSYGVNSTEKGDLSSESTVSRIRTEHFPLTLESARPSHTSQYLCASSGPDYSPLHFGNGTRLTVT.

The chain has TRBV20-1 and TRBJ2-1, with TRBD2 as a possible D gene (6 bases). The CDR3 is 13 residues long. The V end was cut by 1 base, the J end by 3 bases, with 7 bases between. Germline V gene data show CDR1 as DFQATT and CDR2 as SNEGSKA (reference sequence). Written as DNA, the CDR3 is TGCAGTGCTAGAGGGACTAACTACAATGAGCAGTTCTTC. This encodes CSARGTNYNEQFF.

This clone has ten or more counts. The chain carries TRBV5-1 and TRBJ2-7, with 11 bases identical to TRBD2. The CDR3 runs to 16 residues. V gave up 3 bases and J gave up 6 bases; unmatched junction bases: 11. CDR1 SGHRS and CDR2 YFSETQ come from the germline V gene. In nucleotides, the CDR3 is TGCGCCAGCAGCTACCTGCCCGGGACTAGCGGCGGCGAGCAGTACTTC. Protein sequence: CASSYLPGTSGGEQYF.

In its sample, this clone was seen many times. The chain recombines TRBV6-4 with TRBJ2-3; D possibly corresponds to TRBD1 (6 bases). Trimming stripped 2 bases from V and 2 bases from J, with 11 bases between. The CDR3 length is 15 residues. Germline CDR1 and CDR2: MRHNA and SNTAGT. Here the CDR3 reads CASSDRGSPTDTQYF. The CDR3 nucleotides read TGTGCCAGCAGTGACAGGGGGTCCCCCACAGATACGCAGTATTTT.

The CDR3 reads CASSQGAGSQPQHF. In nucleotides, the CDR3 is TGTGCCAGCAGCCAAGGGGCAGGGAGTCAGCCCCAGCATTTT. This chain joins TRBV3-1 and TRBJ1-5; a weak D match, TRBD1 (5 bases). V lost 1 base and J 6 bases, leaving 10 bases between the germline ends. Germline V gene lookup returns CDR1 LGHDT and CDR2 YNNKEL (reference sequence). The CDR3 has 14 residues.

This clone was observed a handful of times. The J gene is TRBJ2-2, the V gene TRBV20-1; a weak D match, TRBD1 (6 bases). Trimming stripped 5 bases from V and 2 bases from J, with 21 bases between. From germline, CDR1 is DFQATT and CDR2 SNEGSKA (reference sequence). The CDR3 is 17 residues long. The CDR3 here is CSASESQGSENTGELFF. CDR3 in DNA: TGCAGTGCTTCAGAGAGTCAGGGGTCAGAAAACACCGGGGAGCTGTTTTTT.

The chain uses TRBV7-9 and TRBJ2-7; TRBD2 matches at 7 bases. In germline, CDR1 is SEHNR, CDR2 FQNEAQ (reference sequence). V was clipped by 2 bases and J by 6 bases; unmatched bases: 7. This CDR3 is built from 14 residues. CDR3 DNA sequence: TGTGCCAGCAGCTTAAAGGGAGGGGCGAGCGAGCAGTACTTC. Residues: CASSLKGGASEQYF.